These T cell receptor beta chains were read from a single sample in a study of T cells in Graves' hyperthyroidism and ophthalmopathy. Using its own MiXCR run on the multiplex PCR reads, TCRdb lists one record per CDR3 protein. This repertoire shows approximately 530,000 distinct CDR3 sequences, around 17% found once; its top ten account for about 17%. The specimen sequenced was blood. The source of these receptors is a woman in her late teens or twenties with Graves' hyperthyroidism. Both conserved end residues are trimmed from each CDR3.

J: TRBJ2-1
V: TRBV20-1
CDR3: SASPSGRSYNEQF

J: TRBJ2-1
V: TRBV3-1
CDR3: ASSQFVSTSSYNEQF

J: TRBJ2-5
V: TRBV7-9
CDR3: ASSLAGAGIPVETQY

J: TRBJ2-3
V: TRBV7-2
CDR3: ASSLQGDTQY

J: TRBJ1-6
V: TRBV12-3/TRBV12-4
CDR3: ASTRGRDESPLH

J: TRBJ1-5
V: TRBV5-6
CDR3: ASSIGPVSSNQPQH

J: TRBJ2-1
V: TRBV30
CDR3: AWSLKRHEQF

J: TRBJ2-7
V: TRBV27
CDR3: ASPRVEKSSYEQY

J: TRBJ2-1
V: TRBV13
CDR3: ASSLTNQRRLRNEQF

J: TRBJ2-5
V: TRBV12-3/TRBV12-4
CDR3: ARTSPPHRQQTQY

J: TRBJ2-5
V: TRBV5-1
CDR3: ASSLAGLPRETQY

J: TRBJ1-5
V: TRBV30
CDR3: AWSAGLRQPQH

J: TRBJ1-2
V: TRBV29-1
CDR3: SVDWARDSNYGYT

J: TRBJ1-2
V: TRBV15
CDR3: ATSRSPRDSYNGYT

J: TRBJ2-7
V: TRBV3-1
CDR3: ASSFGTSGSWYEQY

J: TRBJ2-7
V: TRBV11-3
CDR3: ASSPGQIYEQY

J: TRBJ2-2
V: TRBV19
CDR3: ASSRPAGQNTGELF

J: TRBJ2-7
V: TRBV4-3
CDR3: ASSQLTGIGYEQY

J: TRBJ1-1
V: TRBV5-1
CDR3: ASSWATQAEAF

J: TRBJ1-2
V: TRBV20-1
CDR3: SASNRGEHGYT

J: TRBJ2-7
V: TRBV4-1
CDR3: ASSQPSGSSYEQY

J: TRBJ2-7
V: TRBV5-8
CDR3: ASSPGTGGTDEQY